This T cell receptor beta chain was identified in a study of a mutant IDH1 vaccine in newly diagnosed glioma (TCRdb year 2021). For context, the study as a whole: Of the approximately 30 treated patients, roughly 60% were male and around 40% were female, and the mean age was about 40 years. Prior to enrollment, patients had been given standard therapy consisting of radiotherapy alone, temozolomide alone, or radiochemotherapy with temozolomide, with the combination given to most patients. Peripheral blood samples were drawn at six visits, namely V03 (baseline), V05, V07, V10, V12 and V13. Longitudinal TCRB deep sequencing was done for 25 treated patients, wherever samples were available for exploratory analyses. Here is what the overall study found, with its caveats: PBMC samples for TCRB deep sequencing were selected based on availability. Pseudoprogression seemed to be unrelated to changes in the top peripheral T cell clonotypes found by TCRB sequencing. It was noted by the authors that analyses of patient blood samples could not be reproduced owing to sample limitations. Vaccine-induced immune responses across multiple MHC alleles were detected in roughly 94% of patients.

The label giving this sample's time point can be read as: baseline, week 1 (first vaccination visit). Reading the label with the study, this specimen's treatment or condition is: pre-vaccination baseline after standard-of-care therapy. Newly diagnosed WHO grade 3 or 4 IDH1-mutant astrocytomas showing loss of nuclear ATRX were present in the donors. The samples were drawn from NOA16, a multicentre, single-arm, open-label phase I trial in Germany that tested a mutant IDH1 peptide vaccine in humans for the first time. Visit V03 blood draws served as the baseline sample for immunogenicity testing. Genomic DNA for TCRB sequencing was isolated from EDTA blood with the DNeasy Blood and Tissue Kit. A note on this clone: The antigen it binds to is not known. The record has no base qualities; no much larger clone is one base away.

Relative to germline, V is 1 base shorter and J is 0 bases shorter, with 9 bases between their ends. The germline V gene provides CDR1 SGHTA and CDR2 FQGNSA. The CDR3, cysteine through phenylalanine, is 15 amino acids long. Only CDR3 DNA remains: 45 bases, in frame from the first base. The library came from the immunoSEQ multiplex PCR assay. Following the manufacturer's protocol, the hsTCRB Kit was used to amplify rearranged TCR beta chain sequences. TCRB libraries were sequenced on an Illumina MiSeq. In the paper's pipeline: The kit vendor's proprietary platform handled demultiplexing, trimming and gene mapping. In TCRdb, the immuneACCESS table is reduced to in-frame sequences with V and J assigned. These tables do not hold every clone; where another copy was compared, an unresolved V gene accounts for under half, and the others remain unexplained. V and J calls and clone size are given by that table; D and trimming were obtained from the DNA. This sample comprises 60,000 to 85,000 clones, 79% of them detected only once. The ten largest clones capture roughly 8% of the sample.

The specimen was PBMCs, collected from a glioma patient treated with radiotherapy, temozolomide or both. This TCR was recovered from a man between 50 and 59 years old with glioma. The chain joins TRBV7-2 to TRBJ1-2; a confident D gene designation cannot be given. In nucleotides, the sequence is TGTGCCAGCAGCTTAGATCCCACATCTAACTATGGCTACACCTTC. This translates into CASSLDPTSNYGYTF.